This T cell receptor beta chain was retrieved from a study of T cells after yellow fever vaccination. Study-wide background: Fractions with few cells were prepared using SMART-Seq v4 Ultra Low Input.

This clonotype occurred a few times. Its target is not known. TCRdb re-called the 5' RACE reads with MiXCR, one entry per CDR3 protein. Among some 560,000 distinct CDR3 sequences, around a sixth were seen once, and the ten largest hold around 15%. Study results and limitations: Clonotypes appearing in both CD4 and CD8 compartments existed, and their share was small. The secondary response peaked faster, at day 5 versus 15, but was weaker.

Trimming cost V 6 bases and J 1 base; bases outside gene matches: 3. The germline gives CDR1 SNHLY, CDR2 FYNNEI. The CDR3 loop spans 14 amino acids. Source: PBMCs, taken around 5 days after the first yellow fever vaccination. The rearrangement uses TRBV2 and TRBJ1-1, with 9 bases that match TRBD1. This TCR was sampled from a man younger than 35 who received the YFV17D yellow fever vaccine. The CDR3 bases are TGTGCCAGCAGAGAGGGACAGGGGAACACTGAAGCTTTCTTT. It encodes CASREGQGNTEAFF.